This T cell receptor (beta chain) was documented in a study of blood T cell repertoires in COVID-19. About the research overall: There were acute and convalescent COVID-19 samples, and they came from the United States, Italy and Spain. Nucleic acid was either cDNA or gDNA, and it came from T cells, B-cell-depleted T cells, or PBMCs.

Source study methods: By means of reference gene primer amplification, nucleated cell counts were estimated. Measured with immunoSEQ multiplex PCR; TCRdb has only the in-frame clones, and not every one. Clone size and the V and J calls come from that table; the DNA yielded D and trimming. The sample includes fewer than 300,000 clones, approximately 82% of them seen just once. The CDR3 loop spans 15 amino acids. V was clipped by 4 bases and J by 1 base; unmatched bases: 5. Germline V gives CDR1 SGHDT, CDR2 YYEEEE. Material: peripheral blood. This receptor was taken from a woman under 30 with acute or convalescent COVID-19. J is TRBJ1-1 and V is TRBV5-6; TRBD1 matches 9 bases. CDR3 in amino acids: CASSLGQGWNTEAFF. The CDR3 region has the DNA TGTGCCAGCAGCCTGGGACAGGGTTGGAACACTGAAGCTTTCTTT.